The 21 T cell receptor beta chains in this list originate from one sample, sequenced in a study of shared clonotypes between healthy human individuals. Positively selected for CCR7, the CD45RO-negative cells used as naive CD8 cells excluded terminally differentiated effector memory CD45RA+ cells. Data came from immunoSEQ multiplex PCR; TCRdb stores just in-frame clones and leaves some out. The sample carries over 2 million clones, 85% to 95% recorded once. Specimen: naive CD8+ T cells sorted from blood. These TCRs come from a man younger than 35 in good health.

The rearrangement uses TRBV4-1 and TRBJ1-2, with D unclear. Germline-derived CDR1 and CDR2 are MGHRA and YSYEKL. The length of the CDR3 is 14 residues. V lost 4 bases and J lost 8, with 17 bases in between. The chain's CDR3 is CASSLTLGSTGYTF. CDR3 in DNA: TGCGCCAGCAGCCTAACCTTGGGCAGCACCGGCTACACCTTC.

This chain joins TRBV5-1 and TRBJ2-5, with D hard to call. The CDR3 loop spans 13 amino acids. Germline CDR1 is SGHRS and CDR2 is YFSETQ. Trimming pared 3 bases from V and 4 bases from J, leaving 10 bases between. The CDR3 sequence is CASSSGRRETQYF. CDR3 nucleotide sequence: TGCGCCAGCAGCTCCGGACGGCGAGAGACCCAGTACTTC.

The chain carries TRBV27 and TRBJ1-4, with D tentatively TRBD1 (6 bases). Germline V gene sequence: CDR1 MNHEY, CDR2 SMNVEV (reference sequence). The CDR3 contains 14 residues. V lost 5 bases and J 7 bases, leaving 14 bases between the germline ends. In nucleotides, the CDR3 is TGTGCCAGCAGTACAAGGGACACCTTTGAAAAACTGTTTTTT. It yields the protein CASSTRDTFEKLFF.

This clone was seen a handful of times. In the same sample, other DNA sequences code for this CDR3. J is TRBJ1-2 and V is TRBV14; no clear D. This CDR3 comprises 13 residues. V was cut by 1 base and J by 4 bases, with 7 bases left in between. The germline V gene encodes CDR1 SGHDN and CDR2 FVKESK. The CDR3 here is CASSQGQTYGYTF. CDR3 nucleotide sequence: TGTGCCAGCAGCCAAGGTCAGACCTATGGCTACACCTTC.

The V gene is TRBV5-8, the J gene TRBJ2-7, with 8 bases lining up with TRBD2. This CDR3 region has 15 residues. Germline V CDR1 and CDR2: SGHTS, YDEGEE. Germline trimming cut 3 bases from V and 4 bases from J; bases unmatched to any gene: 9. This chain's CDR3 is CASSSISGVLYEQYF. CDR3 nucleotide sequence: TGTGCCAGCAGCTCAATTAGCGGGGTCTTATACGAGCAGTACTTC.

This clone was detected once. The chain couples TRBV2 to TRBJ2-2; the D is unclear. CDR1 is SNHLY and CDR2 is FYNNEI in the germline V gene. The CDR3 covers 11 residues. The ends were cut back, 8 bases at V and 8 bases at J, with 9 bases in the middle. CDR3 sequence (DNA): TGTGCCAGCGGAAAAGGGGGGGAGCTGTTTTTT. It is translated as CASGKGGELFF.

CDR3 DNA sequence: TGTGCCAGCAGTTTATCAACTAGTACATTTAAGGAGACCCAGTACTTC. Translation gives CASSLSTSTFKETQYF. J is TRBJ2-5 and V is TRBV27, with a tentative D call TRBD2 (5 bases). Trimming shortened V by 0 bases and J by 5 bases, and 16 bases separated the two germline ends. The CDR3 sequence is 16 residues long. The germline CDR1 and CDR2 sequences are MNHEY and SMNVEV (reference sequence).

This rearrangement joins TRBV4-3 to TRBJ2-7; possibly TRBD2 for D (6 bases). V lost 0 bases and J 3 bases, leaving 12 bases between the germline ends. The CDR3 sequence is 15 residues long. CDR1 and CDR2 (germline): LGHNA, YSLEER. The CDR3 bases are TGCGCCAGCAGCCAAGACCGGGACTGGCGCTACGAGCAGTACTTC. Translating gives CASSQDRDWRYEQYF.

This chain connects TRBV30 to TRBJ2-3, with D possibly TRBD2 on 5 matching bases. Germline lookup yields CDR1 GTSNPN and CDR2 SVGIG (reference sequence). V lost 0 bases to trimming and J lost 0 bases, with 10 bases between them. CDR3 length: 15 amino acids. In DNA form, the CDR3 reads TGTGCCTGGAGTGTACTCCGCGGGAGCACAGATACGCAGTATTTT. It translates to CAWSVLRGSTDTQYF.

CDR3 nucleotide sequence: TGCGCCAGCAGCTATGGGGAGACCCCCGGGGACACCATATATTTT. Translation gives CASSYGETPGDTIYF. The rearrangement joins TRBV4-3 to TRBJ1-3; no firm D call. The ends were cut back, 5 bases at V and 8 bases at J, with 19 bases in the middle. The CDR3 length is 15 residues. The germline V gene has CDR1 LGHNA and CDR2 YSLEER.

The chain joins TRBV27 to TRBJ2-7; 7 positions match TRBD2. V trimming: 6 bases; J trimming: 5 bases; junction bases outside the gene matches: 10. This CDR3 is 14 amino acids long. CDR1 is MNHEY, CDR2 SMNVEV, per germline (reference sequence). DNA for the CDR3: TGTGCCAGCAGGCCCTTTGGGACTATGGACGAGCAGTACTTC. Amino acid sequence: CASRPFGTMDEQYF.

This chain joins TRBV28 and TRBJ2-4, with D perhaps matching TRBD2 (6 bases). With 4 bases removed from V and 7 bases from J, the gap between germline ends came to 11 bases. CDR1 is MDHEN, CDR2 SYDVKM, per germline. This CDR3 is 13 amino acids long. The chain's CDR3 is CASSYSAGNIQYF. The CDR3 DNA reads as TGTGCCAGCAGTTACAGTGCGGGGAACATTCAGTACTTC. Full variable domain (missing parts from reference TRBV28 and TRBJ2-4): DVKVTQSSRYLVKRTGEKVFLECVQDMDHENMFWYRQDPGLGLRLIYFSYDVKMKEKGDIPEGYSVSREKKERFSLILESASTNQTSMYLCASSYSAGNIQYFGAGTRLSVL.

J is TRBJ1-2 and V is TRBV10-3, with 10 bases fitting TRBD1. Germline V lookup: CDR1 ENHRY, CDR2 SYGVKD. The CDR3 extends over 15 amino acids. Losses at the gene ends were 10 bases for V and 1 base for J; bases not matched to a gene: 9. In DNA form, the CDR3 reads TGTGCCAGCGAGGACAGGGGGATAGTTAACTATGGCTACACCTTC. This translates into CASEDRGIVNYGYTF.

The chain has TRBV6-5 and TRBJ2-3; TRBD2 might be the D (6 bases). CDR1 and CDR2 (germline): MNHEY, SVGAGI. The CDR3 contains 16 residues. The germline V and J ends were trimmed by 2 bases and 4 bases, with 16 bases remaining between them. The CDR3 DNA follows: TGTGCCAGCAGTTACCACCCGGGAGCTTCCCCAGATACGCAGTATTTT. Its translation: CASSYHPGASPDTQYF.

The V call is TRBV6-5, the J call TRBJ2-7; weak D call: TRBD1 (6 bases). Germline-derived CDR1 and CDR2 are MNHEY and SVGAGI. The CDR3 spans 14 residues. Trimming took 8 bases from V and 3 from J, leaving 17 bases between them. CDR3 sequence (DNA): TGTGCCAGCGCGCAGGCAGGGGCATACTACGAGCAGTACTTC. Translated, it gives CASAQAGAYYEQYF.

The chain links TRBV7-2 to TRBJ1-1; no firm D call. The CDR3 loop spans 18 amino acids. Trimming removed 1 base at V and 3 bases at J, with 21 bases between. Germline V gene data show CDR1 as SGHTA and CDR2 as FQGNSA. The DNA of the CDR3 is TGTGCCAGCAGCTTAGTCTGTGACACCCGTTTTGGGGACACTGAAGCTTTCTTT. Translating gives CASSLVCDTRFGDTEAFF.

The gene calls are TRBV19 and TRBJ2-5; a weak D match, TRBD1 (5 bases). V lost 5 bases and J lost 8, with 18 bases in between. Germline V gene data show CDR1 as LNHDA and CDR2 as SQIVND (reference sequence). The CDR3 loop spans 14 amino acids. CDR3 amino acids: CASSPKTGVVTQYF. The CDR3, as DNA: TGTGCCAGTAGTCCCAAAACAGGAGTGGTAACCCAGTACTTC.

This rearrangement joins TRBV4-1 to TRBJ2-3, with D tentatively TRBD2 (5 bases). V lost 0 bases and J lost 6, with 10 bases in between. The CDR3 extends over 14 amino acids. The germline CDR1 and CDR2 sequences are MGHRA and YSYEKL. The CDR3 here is CASSQDSSGDTQYF. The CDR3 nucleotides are TGCGCCAGCAGCCAAGATAGCTCGGGGGATACGCAGTATTTT.

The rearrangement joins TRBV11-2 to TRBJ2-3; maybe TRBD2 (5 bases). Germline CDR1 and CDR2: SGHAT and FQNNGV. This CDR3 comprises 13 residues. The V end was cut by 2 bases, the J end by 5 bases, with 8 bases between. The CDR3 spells CASSLWGEDTQYF. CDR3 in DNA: TGTGCCAGCAGCTTATGGGGAGAAGATACGCAGTATTTT.

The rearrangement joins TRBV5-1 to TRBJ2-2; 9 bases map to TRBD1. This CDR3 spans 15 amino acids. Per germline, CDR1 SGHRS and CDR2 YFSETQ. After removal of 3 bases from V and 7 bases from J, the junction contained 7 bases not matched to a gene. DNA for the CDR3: TGCGCCAGCAGCTCCTGGACAGGGGAGGACGGGGAGCTGTTTTTT. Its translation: CASSSWTGEDGELFF.

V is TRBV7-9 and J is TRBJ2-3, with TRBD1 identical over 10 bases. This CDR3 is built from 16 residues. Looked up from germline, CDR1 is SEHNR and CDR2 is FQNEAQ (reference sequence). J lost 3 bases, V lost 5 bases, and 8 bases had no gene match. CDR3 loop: CASSPRQGAHTDTQYF. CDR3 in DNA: TGTGCCAGCAGCCCCCGACAGGGGGCACATACAGATACGCAGTATTTT. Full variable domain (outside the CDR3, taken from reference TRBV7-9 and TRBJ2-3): DTGVSQNPRHKITKRGQNVTFRCDPISEHNRLYWYRQTLGQGPEFLTYFQNEAQLEKSRLLSDRFSAERPKGSFSTLEIQRTEQGDSAMYLCASSPRQGAHTDTQYFGPGTRLTVL.